This T cell receptor (beta chain) is drawn from a study of regulatory T cells in long-lasting Graves disease (dated by TCRdb to the early 2020s). Regarding the research as a whole: Antithyroid drugs had been taken for less than 3 months by newly diagnosed Graves' disease patients. A total of roughly 35 samples underwent TCR sequencing: 13 from persistent and some 20 from newly diagnosed Graves' disease patients. Peripheral blood TCR sequencing and RNA sequencing compared persistent Graves' disease patients with newly diagnosed Graves' disease patients. The study was registered as a clinical trial and conducted in China.

General findings and caveats noted by the study authors: Persistent patients shared more public clonotypes among themselves (around 3,000) than newly diagnosed patients did (over 900). Peripheral blood alone was examined, since thyroid tissue, which constituted the primary lesion, could not be accessed. The authors noted that the small sample size was a limitation that may lower accuracy. Only the TCR beta chain was sequenced and analyzed. Persistent disease showed preferential use of TRBV28, TRBJ1-2 and TRBJ2-5, whereas newly diagnosed disease favored TRBV20-1 and TRBJ2-1. Persistent Graves' disease patients showed lower TCR Shannon entropy and fewer highly expanded clones than newly diagnosed patients, suggesting clonal expansion.

Comment on this clonotype: Its specific antigen is unknown. There are no base qualities to consult, and no much larger clone falls within one base.

CDR3 length: 14 amino acids, cysteine to phenylalanine. Just the 42-base CDR3 DNA is kept, in frame starting at base 1. The V and J ends are trimmed by 6 bases and 4 bases, leaving 16 bases between them. CDR1 SQVTM and CDR2 ANQGSEA were looked up in the germline V gene. This specimen's time point label, per the study, means: newly diagnosed GD, antithyroid drugs for less than 3 months. For both TCR sequencing and RNA sequencing, RNA was extracted from PBMCs in TRIzol. Graves' disease was diagnosed according to American Thyroid Association guidelines. The patients came from an endocrinology department in Xi'an, China. Each patient gave 7.5 to 10 milliliters of peripheral blood, collected in an EDTA anticoagulant tube. Ficoll Paque Plus density gradient separation was used to isolate PBMCs, and no further T cell sorting was performed. RNA quality was checked with an Agilent 2100 Bioanalyzer and agarose gel, and concentration with a NanoDrop 2000.

Library creation used multiplex PCR. TCRdb lists the instrument as Illumina HiSeq 4000. TCR beta libraries were built with iRepertoire HTBI primers and Arm-PCR amplification of CDR3 regions. Before sequencing, the PCR products went through gel purification. As for the original processing: Across samples, roughly 60 TRBV and approximately 15 TRBJ segments were identified and used for gene usage analysis of CDR3 amino acid clonotypes. COPE and FqMerger were used to merge filtered high-quality paired reads into contigs. BLAST was used to align contigs to IMGT TRBV, TRBD and TRBJ reference genes, and CDR3 was defined according to IMGT. Any clonotype with a frequency above 0.1% was classified as a highly expanded clone. Shannon entropy served as the measure of repertoire diversity, while the Gini coefficient captured V-J evenness. Clonotypes shared by more than one individual were considered public. The public reads were reanalyzed by TCRdb: fastp trimming at Q25, MiXCR alignment, in-frame beta chains only. Each record represents a unique CDR3 protein, reported with the most common genes and DNA among its rows. TCRdb's processing, not the authors' own work, is the source of the V and J calls. This sample is represented by roughly 420,000 distinct CDR3 sequences; 16% of them were singletons. The top ten hold 20% to 25% of the sample.

These data were likewise used in another study, on T cells in Graves' hyperthyroidism and ophthalmopathy. The second paper states: A patient counted as having stable Graves' hyperthyroidism if no progression to ophthalmopathy occurred over 18 months of follow-up. Hyperthyroidism patients were aged 18 to 65 years and newly diagnosed, with disease duration of less than 2 months. Any patient with an uncontrolled infection, another autoimmune disease, pregnancy or lactation was excluded. Diagnoses relied on clinical symptoms, serum thyroxine and TRAb, thyroid ultrasound and orbital computed tomography. The first round of RT-PCR for the TCR CDR3 was performed with the HTBI primer set and the Qiagen OneStep RT-PCR kit. Most expanded thyroid clonotypes (frequency above 0.001) were also detected in blood, suggesting blood repertoires may reflect thyroid immune responses. A model built on a 13 V-J signature distinguished ophthalmopathy from stable hyperthyroidism, reaching approximately 89% sensitivity and under 84% specificity in cross-validation and 80%/75% in testing. During validation, the model predicted progression to ophthalmopathy a median of approximately 6.5 months ahead of onset, with around 65% sensitivity and 72.22% specificity. A discovery cohort of about 95 patients, approximately 44 with Graves' ophthalmopathy and fewer than 65 with stable Graves' hyperthyroidism, was used to find distinguishing TCR V-J signatures. Whether ophthalmopathy could be predicted prospectively was tested in an independent validation cohort made up of fewer than 20 hyperthyroidism patients plus 17 patients who later progressed to ophthalmopathy. The approximately 100 discovery patients were divided at random into training and test sets in a 7:3 ratio. Thyroid tissue and blood T-cell repertoires from more than 5 Graves' hyperthyroidism patients were also compared in the study. After blood sampling, hyperthyroidism patients were treated with methimazole at a starting dose of 30 mg daily, and ophthalmopathy patients were treated with high-dose intravenous methylprednisolone. The libraries were constructed in a second round of multiplex PCR and then size-selected and purified. Paired-end sequencing of the libraries was performed with 100 bp reads on an Illumina HiSeq2000. SOAPnuke was used to process the raw data, with reads discarded if the reads contained adapters or uncalled bases, had a mean Phred below 15, or lacked an exact constant-primer or identifier match. COPE v1.2.5 was used to merge the high-quality paired reads, and each unique nucleotide sequence was defined as a clonotype. Clonotypes were aligned to IMGT TRBV, TRBD and TRBJ reference segments using MiTCR v1.1. Analysis was restricted to V-J combinations with a frequency above 0.0001, which covered roughly 99% of repertoires. The TCS score was defined as the ratio of F50 (clonal expansion) to E x V (chaos), calculated using BLOSUM62-based TCRdist between CDR3 peptides within each V-J. Welch's t-statistics and random forest reduced fewer than 550 V-J features to some 14, which were used in a naive Bayes classifier (R e1071). No statistical method was used to fix the sample size in advance, and group allocation was not hidden from the investigators. According to the paper, TCR Vbeta CDR3 sequencing was carried out on 120 to 150 peripheral blood samples, which came from fewer than 50 ophthalmopathy, about 75 hyperthyroidism and approximately 17 progressor patients.

The sequence derives from a woman younger than 35 with Graves disease. Donor details come from another sample of the same person, matched by shared clones. This sequence uses TRBV29-1 and TRBJ2-1; too little of a D gene remains to name it. The source material was peripheral blood mononuclear cells (PBMCs), sampled at new diagnosis, from a patient treated with antithyroid drugs. The encoded CDR3 is CSVFMGWEYNEQFF. The DNA sequence is given as TGCAGCGTGTTCATGGGGTGGGAATACAATGAGCAGTTCTTC.